A single sample is the source of the 20 T cell receptor beta chains below, sequenced in a study of T cells in Graves' hyperthyroidism and ophthalmopathy. RNA transcripts yielded amplified TCR beta CDR3 regions. Initially, a first-round RT-PCR of the TCR CDR3 employed the HTBI primer set. TCRdb processed the multiplex PCR reads anew with MiXCR; each CDR3 protein has one entry. This sample has about half a million distinct CDR3 sequences; roughly 24% occur once, and the top ten carry about 11%. Sequenced sample: blood. Receptors originate from a woman aged 25 to 45 with Graves' ophthalmopathy.

This clonotype was found many times. The chain combines TRBV6-5 with TRBJ1-2; the D gene is possibly TRBD1 (5 bases). CDR3 length: 16 amino acids. Trimming cost V 2 bases and J 0 bases, with 13 bases left between them. Per the germline V gene, CDR1 is MNHEY and CDR2 is SVGAGI. The DNA of the CDR3 is TGTGCCAGCAGTTACGGGGCAGGAGATTCTAACTATGGCTACACCTTC. Translating gives CASSYGAGDSNYGYTF.

At least ten counts were recorded for this clonotype. One end of the junction varies from germline; a read error may be responsible. V and J are TRBV5-1 and TRBJ1-5; the D is unclear. There are 15 residues in the CDR3. Germline lookup yields CDR1 SGHRS and CDR2 YFSETQ. CDR3 coding DNA: TGTGCCAGCAGCTTAGACGGAGACAGCAATCAGCCCCAGCATTTT. Encoded protein: CASSLDGDSNQPQHF.

This clonotype was counted many times. The J gene is TRBJ2-2, the V gene TRBV29-1; D is undetermined. Germline CDR1 and CDR2: SQVTM and ANQGSEA. The CDR3 has 11 residues. V lost 5 bases, J lost 5 bases, and 6 bases lay in between. The CDR3 region has the DNA TGCAGCGTTCGTGATACCGGGGAGCTGTTTTTT. Amino acids: CSVRDTGELFF.

This CDR3 is CASSPGDYQPQHF. The CDR3 DNA sequence: TGTGCCAGCAGTCCTGGGGACTATCAGCCCCAGCATTTT. The chain links TRBV12-3 or TRBV12-4 to TRBJ1-5; a weak D match, TRBD1 (5 bases). Trimming shortened V by 5 bases and J by 5 bases, and 10 bases separated the two germline ends. The CDR3 is 13 residues long.

This clonotype was picked up a small number of times. The J gene is TRBJ2-2, the V gene TRBV3-1, with 13 nucleotides matching TRBD2. CDR1 and CDR2 from the germline V gene are LGHDT and YNNKEL (reference sequence). V trimming: 4 bases; J trimming: 5 bases; junction bases outside the gene matches: 4. This CDR3 spans 16 amino acids. CDR3 region: CASSPGTSGETGELFF. DNA of the CDR3: TGTGCCAGCAGCCCAGGGACTAGCGGGGAAACCGGGGAGCTGTTTTTT.

The chain combines TRBV24-1 with TRBJ2-2; D gene unclear. V lost 4 bases and J 7 bases, leaving 9 bases between the germline ends. Germline V gene data show CDR1 as KGHDR and CDR2 as SFDVKD. This CDR3 comprises 13 residues. The chain's CDR3 is CATSEVVGGELFF. The CDR3 DNA is TGTGCCACCAGTGAAGTGGTGGGCGGGGAGCTGTTTTTT.

This clonotype was seen many times. The chain links TRBV7-9 to TRBJ2-5; 7 bases match TRBD2. In germline, CDR1 is SEHNR, CDR2 FQNEAQ (reference sequence). V lost 6 bases and J lost 4; bases outside the gene matches: 8. This CDR3 region has 14 residues. The CDR3: CASSPAGLSETQYF. In DNA, the CDR3 is TGTGCCAGCAGTCCAGCGGGACTATCAGAGACCCAGTACTTC.

The chain links TRBV12-3 or TRBV12-4 to TRBJ2-2; D might be TRBD1 (5 bases). This CDR3 has 14 amino acids. Trimming pared 1 base from V and 7 bases from J, leaving 10 bases between. This CDR3 reads CASSLDRLDGELFF. DNA for the CDR3: TGTGCCAGCAGTTTAGACAGGCTAGACGGGGAGCTGTTTTTT.

This clonotype was recorded at least ten times. The chain couples TRBV11-1 to TRBJ2-2; a weak D match, TRBD1 (6 bases). The CDR3 totals 15 residues. Germline V gene data show CDR1 as SGHAT and CDR2 as FQDESV (reference sequence). V was clipped by 10 bases and J by 5 bases, with 20 bases between them. In DNA, the CDR3 is TGTGCCACAAGTCTGAGAGGGGGACCTACCGGGGAGCTGTTTTTT. It encodes CATSLRGGPTGELFF.

This clonotype came up a few times. The chain recombines TRBV11-2 with TRBJ1-1; D might be TRBD1 (5 bases). V was trimmed by 8 bases and J by 1 base, leaving 11 bases between them. The CDR3 runs to 13 residues. Germline V gene lookup returns CDR1 SGHAT and CDR2 FQNNGV. The CDR3, as DNA: TGTGCCAGCGCCCAGGGTTCGAACACTGAAGCTTTCTTT. It yields the protein CASAQGSNTEAFF.

This clonotype was observed at least ten times. The V gene is TRBV7-8, the J gene TRBJ2-5, with no clear D. The CDR3 is made up of 13 amino acids. V lost 5 bases, J lost 3 bases, and 10 bases lay in between. Germline loops: CDR1 SGHVS, CDR2 FQNEAQ. This chain's CDR3 is CASSPRAKETQYF. The CDR3 DNA is TGTGCCAGCAGCCCACGGGCCAAAGAGACCCAGTACTTC.

This sequence joins TRBV9 and TRBJ2-5, with D possibly matching TRBD2 (7 bases). From germline, CDR1 is SGDLS and CDR2 YYNGEE. V was cut by 3 bases and J by 5 bases, with 14 bases left in between. The CDR3 has 14 residues. The chain's CDR3 is CASSGSGGLETQYF. CDR3 nucleotide sequence: TGTGCCAGCAGCGGATCGGGGGGCCTGGAGACCCAGTACTTC.

DNA for the CDR3: TGTGCCAGCACGGCAGAACGGTCCGGGGAGCTGTTTTTT. It is translated as CASTAERSGELFF. V gene TRBV6-1 combines with J gene TRBJ2-2; D remains unclear. From germline, CDR1 is MNHNS and CDR2 SASEGT. The V and J ends lost 7 bases and 6 bases respectively, with 12 bases between them. The CDR3 sequence is 13 residues long.

This clonotype has a count of ten or more. The J gene is TRBJ1-5, the V gene TRBV7-9, with 8 bases aligning to TRBD1. Looked up from germline, CDR1 is SEHNR and CDR2 is FQNEAQ (reference sequence). V lost 3 bases and J lost 1; bases outside the gene matches: 2. The CDR3 totals 15 residues. CDR3 sequence: CASSFTGGSNQPQHF. CDR3 coding DNA: TGTGCCAGCAGCTTTACAGGGGGAAGCAATCAGCCCCAGCATTTT.

This clonotype was detected only a few times. The CDR3 here is CASSLLRDAGEQYF. The CDR3 DNA reads as TGTGCCAGCAGCTTATTGAGGGATGCGGGGGAGCAGTACTTC. The chain couples TRBV7-6 to TRBJ2-7; a weak D match, TRBD2 (6 bases). Looked up from germline, CDR1 is SGHVS and CDR2 is FNYEAQ. CDR3 length equals 14 residues. Trimming pared 2 bases from V and 7 bases from J, leaving 15 bases between.

There are many counts of this clonotype. The chain has TRBV19 and TRBJ2-2; 9 bases agree with TRBD1. The V and J ends lost 6 bases and 1 base, in that order; junction bases with no gene match: 6. Germline lookup yields CDR1 LNHDA and CDR2 SQIVND (reference sequence). The length of the CDR3 is 16 residues. The CDR3 DNA reads as TGTGCCAGTAGGACCCCGGGACAGGGGAACACCGGGGAGCTGTTTTTT. This gives the protein CASRTPGQGNTGELFF.

Comment on this clonotype: The junction differs from germline at one of its ends, possibly a read error. This chain links TRBV6-1 with TRBJ2-7; unclear D gene. The germline V gene has CDR1 MNHNS and CDR2 SASEGT. The CDR3 is 11 amino acids. The DNA for the CDR3 is TGTGCCAGCTGTGACGGCTACGAGCAGTACTTC. It codes for CASCDGYEQYF.

V and J are TRBV29-1 and TRBJ1-1, with D uncertain. Deletions cut 1 base from V and 7 bases from J, with 13 bases between. The CDR3 runs 13 residues. CDR1 and CDR2 (germline): SQVTM, ANQGSEA. Written as DNA, the CDR3 is TGCAGCGTTGAAGGGATGGAGGGTGTTGAAGCTTTCTTT. This sequence encodes CSVEGMEGVEAFF.

In its sample, this clonotype was seen a few times. CDR3 residues: CASSRDRGLLETEAFF. CDR3 in DNA: TGTGCCAGCAGCCGCGACAGGGGGCTATTGGAAACTGAAGCTTTCTTT. The rearrangement joins TRBV3-1 to TRBJ1-1, with 10 bases identical to TRBD1. CDR3 length: 16 residues. J gave up 5 bases and V 4 bases, and 10 bases lay outside the gene matches. CDR1 is LGHDT and CDR2 is YNNKEL in the germline V gene (reference sequence).

J is TRBJ2-4 and V is TRBV20-1, with TRBD2 matching 9 bases. V dropped 5 bases and J dropped 8; count of bases not matched to a gene: 10. The germline CDR1 and CDR2 sequences are DFQATT and SNEGSKA (reference sequence). The length of the CDR3 is 14 residues. The CDR3 sequence: CSAATPREGDIQYF. DNA for the CDR3: TGCAGTGCTGCCACCCCGCGGGAGGGTGACATTCAGTACTTC.